This T cell receptor (beta chain) emerged from a study of response to subunit inactivated influenza vaccine. Study-wide results and limits: Seasonal influenza vaccination, on each occasion, was suggested by the authors to recruit few new T cells.

Via MiXCR, TCRdb re-called the RT-PCR reads, giving one row per CDR3 protein. This sample has under 950,000 distinct CDR3 sequences; around 20% occur once, and the top ten carry 10%. As concerns this clonotype: Its antigen is not identified.

Here the sequenced sample was PBMCs from blood, taken around 5 days after vaccination. The sequence was obtained from a man between 50 and 59 years old who received an inactivated influenza vaccine.

CDR3 in DNA: TGTGCCAGCTCACCGTCCGGTTTGAGCGAGCAGTACTTC. Its protein is CASSPSGLSEQYF. The rearrangement joins TRBV18 to TRBJ2-7; D not certain. CDR1 KGHSH and CDR2 LQKENI come from the germline V gene. This CDR3 has 13 residues. Between the trimmed V and J ends, which lost 3 bases and 6 bases, there was a span of 12 bases.